The sample holds a few counts of the clone carrying this TCR beta chain. Losses at the gene ends were 3 bases for V and 7 bases for J; bases not matched to a gene: 7. The germline gives CDR1 SGHRS, CDR2 YFSETQ. The CDR3 spans 15 residues. Adults between about 18 and 89 years of age took part from about two dozen US areas. The data were taken from a study of blood T cell repertoires in COVID-19. Study information: PBMCs, B-cell-depleted T cells, or T cells were the source of the cDNA or gDNA that made up the material.

Authors' data handling: The authors estimated nucleated cell counts from reference gene primer amplification. Some clones are missing from TCRdb's copy, which holds only in-frame ones; the method was immunoSEQ multiplex PCR. The DNA was the basis for D and trimming; V, J and clone size are from that table. The data show 150,000 to 200,000 clones, 75% to 85% seen once. The rearrangement joins TRBV5-1 to TRBJ1-4; TRBD1 aligns across 9 bases. Sequencing was carried out using PBMCs or T cells enriched from blood (not recorded which). The source is a man over 45 who had recovered from COVID-19. CDR3 DNA: TGCGCCAGCAGCTCGACAGGGGGTAGGCGTGAAAAACTGTTTTTT. Protein sequence: CASSSTGGRREKLFF.